Listed here are 11 T cell receptor beta chains from one sample, sequenced in a study of T-cell reconstitution after alpha-beta-depleted transplantation in children. TCRbeta library preparation incorporated unique molecular identifiers. TCRdb recomputed calls from the PCR reads with MiXCR, one row per CDR3 protein. The data hold approximately 500,000 distinct CDR3 sequences, with 25% to 30% observed a single time. The specimen was PBMCs, collected before TCRalphabeta/CD19-depleted stem cell transplant. The source of these receptors is a boy younger than two with Wiskott-Aldrich syndrome, due to receive a stem cell transplant.

This clonotype was observed a few times. The J gene is TRBJ2-1, the V gene TRBV28, with D unresolved. The CDR3 length is 14 residues. CDR1 is MDHEN, CDR2 SYDVKM, per germline. The ends were cut back, 3 bases at V and 5 bases at J, with 11 bases in the middle. The CDR3 sequence is CASSLLSTNNEQFF. The CDR3 DNA is TGTGCCAGCAGTTTGCTCTCGACCAACAATGAGCAGTTCTTC.

The J gene is TRBJ1-5, the V gene TRBV7-9; 8 nucleotides agree with TRBD1. The CDR3 covers 16 residues. J lost 2 bases, V lost 5 bases, and 8 bases had no gene match. Germline CDR1 reads SEHNR; CDR2 reads FQNEAQ (reference sequence). The DNA for the CDR3 is TGTGCCAGCAGCCGACAGGGGAAGACAGGCAATCAGCCCCAGCATTTT. Translating it yields CASSRQGKTGNQPQHF.

This clonotype has just a few counts. The chain links TRBV9 to TRBJ2-3; D not resolved. The CDR3 is 15 residues long. Per germline, CDR1 SGDLS and CDR2 YYNGEE. V lost 0 bases, J lost 2 bases, and 10 bases lay in between. The CDR3 sequence is CASSVAPRNTDTQYF. The CDR3, as DNA: TGTGCCAGCAGCGTAGCTCCCAGGAACACAGATACGCAGTATTTT.

This clonotype was detected a few times. This chain connects TRBV6-5 to TRBJ2-7; 8 bases are a match to TRBD1. Germline CDR1 and CDR2: MNHEY and SVGAGI. V gave up 6 bases and J gave up 3 bases; unmatched junction bases: 7. This CDR3 contains 14 residues. CDR3 coding DNA: TGTGCCAGCAGAAGTACAGGGGGGAGCTACGAGCAGTACTTC. This codes for CASRSTGGSYEQYF.

The chain recombines TRBV7-2 with TRBJ2-5, with 11 bases matching TRBD2. Germline CDR1 is SGHTA and CDR2 is FQGNSA. Trimming removed 4 bases from V and 1 base from J; junction bases left unmatched: 2. The CDR3 has 15 amino acids. The CDR3: CASSWGLAVQETQYF. DNA of the CDR3: TGTGCCAGCAGCTGGGGACTAGCGGTCCAAGAGACCCAGTACTTC.

The rearrangement links TRBV24-1 to TRBJ2-5; 9 bases match TRBD2. The junction had 7 bases not matched to a gene; V was cut back by 5 bases and J by 4 bases. Germline assignment: CDR1 KGHDR and CDR2 SFDVKD. There are 15 residues in the CDR3. The CDR3 nucleotides read TGTGCCACCAGTGTAGCGGGAGTGGCGGGAGAGACCCAGTACTTC. It specifies CATSVAGVAGETQYF.

This clonotype was recorded at least ten times. This chain uses TRBV13 with TRBJ2-5; unclear D gene. The CDR3 has 13 residues. Looked up from germline, CDR1 is PRHDT and CDR2 is FYEKMQ (reference sequence). Trimming stripped 4 bases from V and 0 bases from J, with 6 bases between. CDR3 sequence (DNA): TGTGCCAGCAGCTCCAGGAACCAAGAGACCCAGTACTTC. It specifies CASSSRNQETQYF.

This chain joins TRBV20-1 and TRBJ2-1, with unresolved D. The CDR3 extends over 13 amino acids. Germline-derived CDR1 and CDR2 are DFQATT and SNEGSKA (reference sequence). The germline V and J ends were trimmed by 7 bases and 5 bases, with 15 bases remaining between them. The CDR3 sequence is CSGSSARNNEQFF. The CDR3 DNA sequence: TGCAGTGGCTCGAGTGCTCGGAACAATGAGCAGTTCTTC.

The J gene is TRBJ2-5, the V gene TRBV7-7; possibly TRBD1 for D (5 bases). The germline V and J ends were trimmed by 1 base and 5 bases, with 11 bases remaining between them. The CDR3 totals 14 residues. Germline loops: CDR1 SSHAT, CDR2 FNYEAQ (reference sequence). The CDR3, as DNA: TGTGCCAGCAGCTTAGGCAGGGTCGGGGAGACCCAGTACTTC. This codes for CASSLGRVGETQYF.

The CDR3 loop is CSARLLAGAHEQFF. The CDR3 region has the DNA TGCAGTGCTAGACTCCTAGCGGGAGCGCATGAGCAGTTCTTC. The chain carries TRBV20-1 and TRBJ2-1, with 10 bases matching TRBD2. J lost 8 bases, V lost 2 bases, and 6 bases had no gene match. Germline assignment: CDR1 DFQATT and CDR2 SNEGSKA (reference sequence). The CDR3 loop spans 14 amino acids.

This clonotype was seen a handful of times. The rearrangement joins TRBV3-1 to TRBJ1-2, with D tentatively TRBD1 (6 bases). The CDR3 runs to 17 residues. Germline-derived CDR1 and CDR2 are LGHDT and YNNKEL (reference sequence). The V end was cut by 3 bases, the J end by 4 bases, with 21 bases between. DNA of the CDR3: TGTGCCAGCAGCCAGCATTCTAACAGGGCGAACACCTATGGCTACACCTTC. Residues: CASSQHSNRANTYGYTF.